Listed below are T cell receptor beta chains from one sample, sequenced in a study of T cells after yellow fever vaccination. TCRdb called the 5' RACE reads again in MiXCR, with one record for every CDR3 protein. The sample yields about 580,000 distinct CDR3 sequences, around 17% seen once. The source material was PBMCs, sampled about 5 days after the first yellow fever vaccination. The receptors shown here come from a man aged 18 to 29 who received the YFV17D yellow fever vaccine. CDR3s include the opening cysteine and the closing phenylalanine or tryptophan. The order of the fields is D gene, J gene, clone size, V gene, CDR3 DNA, CDR3 protein. A D gene is named only where the DNA matches it firmly. Rows may omit the clone size; those that give it use once, few, many or a size class.

d_call: NA
j_call: TRBJ1-3
clone_size: many
v_call: TRBV6-1
cdr3_nt: TGTGCCAGCAGCCCCGCGGCCGACCCGGGAAACACCATATATTTT
cdr3_aa: CASSPAADPGNTIYF

d_call: NA
j_call: TRBJ2-5
clone_size: NA
v_call: TRBV7-3
cdr3_nt: TGTGCCAGCAGCCCCCACGGGGCCGGGGAGACCCAGTACTTC
cdr3_aa: CASSPHGAGETQYF

d_call: NA
j_call: TRBJ2-4
clone_size: NA
v_call: TRBV19
cdr3_nt: TGTGCCAGCAGGGTGGACAGCCTAGCCAAAAACATTCAGTACTTC
cdr3_aa: CASRVDSLAKNIQYF

d_call: TRBD2
j_call: TRBJ2-1
clone_size: few
v_call: TRBV29-1
cdr3_nt: TGCAGCGTTGAGGGACTAGCGGGGGGTATCCCCTACAATGAGCAGTTCTTC
cdr3_aa: CSVEGLAGGIPYNEQFF

d_call: NA
j_call: TRBJ2-7
clone_size: many
v_call: TRBV7-2
cdr3_nt: TGTGCCAGCAGCTCCCAGGTGGCTAGTAAACCCTACGAGCAGTACTTC
cdr3_aa: CASSSQVASKPYEQYF

d_call: NA
j_call: TRBJ2-2
clone_size: NA
v_call: TRBV19
cdr3_nt: TGTGCCAGTAGTATCCGGGGAACCAAGAACACCGGGGAGCTGTTTTTT
cdr3_aa: CASSIRGTKNTGELFF

d_call: NA
j_call: TRBJ2-5
clone_size: NA
v_call: TRBV7-9
cdr3_nt: TGTGCCACCAATACCCTGTACCAAGAGACCCAGTACTTC
cdr3_aa: CATNTLYQETQYF

d_call: NA
j_call: TRBJ1-5
clone_size: few
v_call: TRBV12-3/TRBV12-4
cdr3_nt: TGTGCCAGCAGTTTCGAGAGAGGGCAGCCCCAGAATTTT
cdr3_aa: CASSFERGQPQNF

d_call: NA
j_call: TRBJ1-1
clone_size: NA
v_call: TRBV19
cdr3_nt: TGTGCCAGTAGTATAGGTAGGGGTATGGACACTGAAGCTTTCTTT
cdr3_aa: CASSIGRGMDTEAFF

d_call: TRBD1
j_call: TRBJ2-1
clone_size: NA
v_call: TRBV11-3
cdr3_nt: TGTGCCAGCAGCTTAGGTCTACAGGGGGCCTACAATGAGCAGTTCTTC
cdr3_aa: CASSLGLQGAYNEQFF

d_call: NA
j_call: TRBJ2-7
clone_size: few
v_call: TRBV12-3/TRBV12-4
cdr3_nt: TGTGCCAGCAGTTTAGGGCCTTTTTCCTACGAGCAGTACTTC
cdr3_aa: CASSLGPFSYEQYF

d_call: NA
j_call: TRBJ2-3
clone_size: NA
v_call: TRBV6-1
cdr3_nt: TGTGCCAGCACCACCCCCCTAGGAACTAGCACAGATACGCAGTATTTT
cdr3_aa: CASTTPLGTSTDTQYF

d_call: NA
j_call: TRBJ1-2
clone_size: many
v_call: TRBV27
cdr3_nt: TGTGCCAGCAGTTTATCTTACCCGGCTTCCTATGGCTACACCTTC
cdr3_aa: CASSLSYPASYGYTF

d_call: TRBD1
j_call: TRBJ1-6
clone_size: NA
v_call: TRBV5-4
cdr3_nt: TGTGCCAGCAGCCCGGGGACAGGGGCTAATTCACCCCTCCACTTT
cdr3_aa: CASSPGTGANSPLHF

d_call: NA
j_call: TRBJ2-6
clone_size: few
v_call: TRBV4-2
cdr3_nt: TGTGCCAGCAGCCAAGAGGGGGCGGGGGCCTACTCTGGGGCCAACGTCCTGACTTTC
cdr3_aa: CASSQEGAGAYSGANVLTF

d_call: TRBD2
j_call: TRBJ2-1
clone_size: NA
v_call: TRBV4-3
cdr3_nt: TGCGCCAGCAGCCAAGATCCCGGGGGGGCTAATGAGCAGTTCTTC
cdr3_aa: CASSQDPGGANEQFF

d_call: NA
j_call: TRBJ2-1
clone_size: NA
v_call: TRBV5-5
cdr3_nt: TGTGCCAGCAGCTTGGAGACAGGGAGGTCCTACAATGAGCAGTTCTTC
cdr3_aa: CASSLETGRSYNEQFF

d_call: NA
j_call: TRBJ2-5
clone_size: few
v_call: TRBV7-9
cdr3_nt: TGTGCCAGCAGCTTACTCGCTCTCGAACAAGAGACCCAGTACTTC
cdr3_aa: CASSLLALEQETQYF

d_call: NA
j_call: TRBJ1-5
clone_size: NA
v_call: TRBV10-3
cdr3_nt: TGTGCCATCACTGGGGGGGTGAATCAGCCCCAGCATTTT
cdr3_aa: CAITGGVNQPQHF

d_call: NA
j_call: TRBJ2-2
clone_size: NA
v_call: TRBV15
cdr3_nt: TGTGCCACCAGCAGAGATTCGCGGCTGTTTTTT
cdr3_aa: CATSRDSRLFF

d_call: NA
j_call: TRBJ1-1
clone_size: NA
v_call: TRBV11-2
cdr3_nt: TGTGCCAGCAGCCCAAAGGGACAATTAATGAACACTGAAGCTTTCTTT
cdr3_aa: CASSPKGQLMNTEAFF

d_call: NA
j_call: TRBJ2-1
clone_size: many
v_call: TRBV18
cdr3_nt: TGTGCCAGCTCACCACATTCGGGCAGGGGCGCTTACAATGAGCAGTTCTTC
cdr3_aa: CASSPHSGRGAYNEQFF